This T cell receptor beta chain was profiled in a study of identical twins (TCRdb year 2016). Background on the whole study: To test whether fetal clonotypes persist, this study deep-sequenced TCR alpha and beta repertoires from monozygotic twins, from unrelated adults of various ages, and from cord blood. Replicate twin experiments were performed at different times using different library preparation protocols to rule out contamination. What the study reported, not specific to this receptor: In monozygotic twins, out-of-frame TCR alpha sharing was systematically underestimated by recombination models, although the models agreed with sharing between unrelated individuals. Compared with coincidental sharing between unrelated individuals, an excess of low generation-probability sequences was observed among out-of-frame TCR alpha sequences shared between twins. Fewer insertions were carried by abundant cord blood beta clonotypes; a weaker similar trend was observed in young adult naive repertoires, while no such trend was observed in memory repertoires. Conclusions relied on cross-sectional statistical analysis, since the same donors could not be followed over many years. Invariant T cells such as MAIT and iNKT could partly confound zero-insertion analyses, although diverse VJ usage argued against such confounding for most clonotypes. Excess twin sharing in beta out-of-frame sequences was weaker because fewer shared sequences lowered the signal-to-noise ratio.

All donors were healthy Caucasians. From its cysteine to its phenylalanine, the CDR3 spans 15 amino acids. CDR3 DNA only is kept here, 45 bases in frame from base 1. V is reduced by 2 bases and J by 0 bases, leaving a spacing of 10 bases between them. Sequences MNHNY (CDR1) and SVGAGI (CDR2) are obtained from the germline V gene (reference sequence). The protocol used for the library was 5' RACE. The sample was run on an Illumina HiSeq 2000. A universal primer binding site was added through template switching, and the final cDNA carried a unique molecular identifier so that TCR cDNA molecules could be counted accurately. Specific primers in the conserved constant-segment region were used to synthesize first-strand cDNA for the TCR alpha and beta chains. Each cDNA library was double barcoded, with a SMART-Mk sample barcode plus Illumina barcodes, to control for contamination. TruSeq adapter sequences and Illumina sample barcodes were added in two successive PCR steps. TCR alpha and beta cDNA libraries were sequenced on the Illumina HiSeq platform with custom primers. In the source study's methods: MiGEC was used to process raw reads and extract unique molecular identifiers, and MiXCR was used to find CDR3 positions. For each individual, recombination models were inferred using an EM algorithm with the repgenHMM and IGoR tools. Shared clonotypes were analyzed with the tcR package in R, and sharing was normalized by the product of cloneset sizes. To study raw recombination without the effects of thymic and clonal selection, out-of-frame nonproductive sequences were analyzed. In TCRdb, the public reads were trimmed at Q25 with fastp and aligned with MiXCR, with productive beta chains retained. Every entry covers one CDR3 protein and lists the most common genes and DNA from its rows. The V and J calls shown here were made by TCRdb, not taken from the authors' results. In all, the sample holds more than 1.5 million distinct CDR3 sequences, and more than 30% of those were seen once. The top ten constitute 0.25% to 0.3% of the sample.

This clonotype was seen at least ten times. It has no known antigen specificity. No clone much larger than this one lies a single base away; base qualities are absent. Sequencing used cord blood. The V and J genes are TRBV6-6 and TRBJ2-5, with an unclear D gene assignment. The TCR was taken from a newborn girl in good health. The nucleotide sequence is TGTGCCAGCAGTTACGCCTGGTCCTACCAAGAGACCCAGTACTTC. Translated, it gives CASSYAWSYQETQYF.